The clone carrying this T cell receptor (beta chain) is categorized as medium-sized (0.01 to 0.1%). This sample was taken from a study of Graves' ophthalmopathy and Graves' hyperthyroidism. The CDR3 length is 12 residues. Looked up from germline, CDR1 is DFQATT and CDR2 is SNEGSKA (reference sequence). V dropped 2 bases and J dropped 4; count of bases not matched to a gene: 2. Scientists amplified the TCR beta CDR3 regions from RNA transcripts. An initial RT-PCR round employing HTBI primers preceded a second-round multiplex PCR. Using its own MiXCR run on the multiplex PCR reads, TCRdb lists one record per CDR3 protein. The repertoire holds more than 40,000 distinct CDR3 sequences, around half seen once, with about 24% in the top ten.

The TCR originated in an adult man with Graves' ophthalmopathy. The specimen sequenced was peripheral blood. The rearrangement links TRBV20-1 to TRBJ2-7; 7 bases agree with TRBD1. The CDR3, as DNA: TGCAGTGCTAGATCAGGGGGTTACGAGCAGTACTTC. This gives the protein CSARSGGYEQYF.